These 26 T cell receptor beta chains were all obtained from the same sample, sequenced in a study of radiotherapy plus CTLA-4 blockade in lung cancer. Sequencing used immunoSEQ multiplex PCR; TCRdb keeps in-frame clones, though not all of them. The sample comprises some 49,000 clones, roughly 85% of which are singletons, and around 30% rests with the top ten. The sequencing here drew on peripheral blood, taken from a patient treated with radiotherapy plus ipilimumab. Receptors were obtained from a human donor with non-small cell lung cancer whose response to radiotherapy plus ipilimumab could not be evaluated.

The CDR3 loop reads CASSDRGWGYTF. The CDR3 DNA follows: TGTGCCAGCAGCGACAGGGGTTGGGGCTACACCTTC. J is TRBJ1-2 and V is TRBV9, with 7 bases lining up with TRBD1. Germline values: CDR1 SGDLS, CDR2 YYNGEE. The ends lost 3 bases at V and 8 bases at J; junction bases unmatched: 4. The CDR3 runs 12 residues.

V usage is TRBV28 and J usage is TRBJ2-5; D is perhaps TRBD1 (5 bases). This CDR3 is 12 amino acids long. The V end was cut by 6 bases, the J end by 1 base, with 6 bases between. Germline CDR1 MDHEN, CDR2 SYDVKM. The CDR3 DNA sequence: TGTGCCAGCAGGGGGCCCCAAGAGACCCAGTACTTC. Translating it yields CASRGPQETQYF.

This chain joins TRBV5-6 and TRBJ1-3; D perhaps matches TRBD1 (5 bases). Germline CDR1 SGHDT, CDR2 YYEEEE. The CDR3 is 17 amino acids. The ends were cut back, 1 base at V and 0 bases at J, with 14 bases in the middle. This chain's CDR3 is CASSLWLTVNSGNTIYF. The CDR3 coding sequence is TGTGCCAGCAGCTTGTGGTTGACAGTAAACTCTGGAAACACCATATATTTT.

The rearrangement joins TRBV27 to TRBJ2-3, with D possibly TRBD1 on 6 matching bases. From germline, CDR1 is MNHEY and CDR2 SMNVEV (reference sequence). Trimming took off 5 bases at V and 3 bases at J, with 15 bases between the two ends. The CDR3 extends over 15 amino acids. The CDR3 DNA reads TGTGCCAGCAGTACACAGGGTCATGGAACAGATACGCAGTATTTT. Translating it yields CASSTQGHGTDTQYF.

On this clone: The junction departs from germline at one end; a sequencing error may be responsible. The rearrangement joins TRBV30 to TRBJ1-3; 7 positions match TRBD1. Germline lookup yields CDR1 GTSNPN and CDR2 SVGIG (reference sequence). The CDR3 sequence is 13 residues long. The CDR3 protein is CARRDSSGNTIYF. In DNA form, the CDR3 reads TGTGCCCGGAGGGACAGCTCTGGAAACACCATATATTTT.

The CDR3 DNA sequence: TGTGCCAGCAGCAATGGTCGGGAAGGTGGAAACACCATATATTTT. Translating it yields CASSNGREGGNTIYF. This sequence joins TRBV6-5 and TRBJ1-3, with D uncertain. Per the germline V gene, CDR1 is MNHEY and CDR2 is SVGAGI. V was shortened by 6 bases and J by 3 bases, with 15 bases between the two germline ends. The CDR3 consists of 15 residues.

This clone was found a few times. The chain uses TRBV6-6 and TRBJ1-1; TRBD1 matches 8 bases. The ends lost 2 bases at V and 7 bases at J; junction bases unmatched: 6. The germline CDR1 and CDR2 sequences are MNHNY and SVGAGI (reference sequence). The CDR3 sequence is 14 residues long. For the CDR3, the DNA is TGTGCCAGCAGTTACCCCGGACAGGGCCTTGAAGCTTTCTTT. Its protein is CASSYPGQGLEAFF.

The chain carries TRBV28 and TRBJ1-5; no clear D. The CDR3 is 18 residues long. Germline V gives CDR1 MDHEN, CDR2 SYDVKM. Trimming shortened V by 3 bases and J by 0 bases, and 18 bases separated the two germline ends. The CDR3 DNA reads TGTGCCAGCAGTTTTCTCGCACCCGAGGGTGGTAGCAATCAGCCCCAGCATTTT. It codes for CASSFLAPEGGSNQPQHF.

The V call is TRBV28, the J call TRBJ1-1, with D possibly being TRBD1 (5 bases). The CDR3 is 16 residues long. Germline CDR1 MDHEN, CDR2 SYDVKM. V lost 6 bases and J lost 0, with 17 bases in between. In DNA, the CDR3 is TGTGCCAGCAGAGGCAGGGAGGGCAACATGAACACTGAAGCTTTCTTT. As protein: CASRGREGNMNTEAFF. The full variable domain, with the rest looked up from reference TRBV28 and TRBJ1-1, is DVKVTQSSRYLVKRTGEKVFLECVQDMDHENMFWYRQDPGLGLRLIYFSYDVKMKEKGDIPEGYSVSREKKERFSLILESASTNQTSMYLCASRGREGNMNTEAFFGQGTRLTVV.

V gene TRBV5-6 combines with J gene TRBJ1-5, with a weak D call TRBD1 (6 bases). Germline V gene data show CDR1 as SGHDT and CDR2 as YYEEEE. The length of the CDR3 is 15 residues. Trimming removed 4 bases from V and 0 bases from J, with 11 bases in between. CDR3: CASSRSGVSNQPQHF. The CDR3 nucleotides are TGTGCCAGCAGCCGTTCAGGGGTTAGCAATCAGCCCCAGCATTTT.

The chain carries TRBV28 and TRBJ1-2, with no clear D. V dropped 4 bases and J dropped 2 bases, with 17 bases sitting between them. The CDR3 consists of 16 residues. Germline CDR1 reads MDHEN; CDR2 reads SYDVKM. The CDR3 DNA reads as TGTGCCAGCAGTTCACCCCGAGGTTACCAGAACTATGGCTACACCTTC. Its translation is CASSSPRGYQNYGYTF.

The rearrangement joins TRBV28 to TRBJ1-1, with TRBD1 as a possible D gene (6 bases). V lost 4 bases and J 7 bases, leaving 13 bases between the germline ends. Germline assignment: CDR1 MDHEN and CDR2 SYDVKM. The CDR3 spans 13 residues. The CDR3 DNA sequence: TGTGCCAGCAGTTCCCCGACAGGTCTTGAAGCTTTCTTT. Translating gives CASSSPTGLEAFF.

V and J are TRBV2 and TRBJ2-2; weak D call: TRBD1 (6 bases). Germline V lookup: CDR1 SNHLY, CDR2 FYNNEI. The length of the CDR3 is 14 residues. Trimming pared 6 bases from V and 2 bases from J, leaving 10 bases between. The CDR3 is CASRGQLNTGELFF. DNA of the CDR3: TGTGCCAGCAGAGGACAGCTTAACACCGGGGAGCTGTTTTTT.

The rearrangement joins TRBV6-1 to TRBJ2-5; unclear D gene. CDR1 and CDR2 from the germline V gene are MNHNS and SASEGT. V dropped 4 bases and J dropped 5 bases, with 14 bases sitting between them. The CDR3 contains 14 residues. The CDR3 region has the DNA TGTGCCAGCAGTGTTTACCGGGTGTCTGAGACCCAGTACTTC. It codes for CASSVYRVSETQYF.

This chain connects TRBV7-2 to TRBJ2-7; 8 nucleotides agree with TRBD1. The ends lost 6 bases at V and 2 bases at J; junction bases unmatched: 6. Per germline, CDR1 SGHTA and CDR2 FQGNSA. This CDR3 has 14 residues. For the CDR3, the DNA is TGTGCCAGCAGTCATAGGACAGGGCCCTACGAGCAGTACTTC. As protein: CASSHRTGPYEQYF.

This clone was observed a few times. V gene TRBV4-1 combines with J gene TRBJ1-2; D ambiguous. Germline CDR1 MGHRA, CDR2 YSYEKL. CDR3 length: 13 residues. Trimming stripped 1 base from V and 6 bases from J, with 9 bases between. This chain's CDR3 is CASSQVSGNGYTF. In nucleotides, the CDR3 is TGCGCCAGCAGCCAAGTTTCCGGGAATGGCTACACCTTC.

CDR3 amino acids: CASSENWGDINEQYF. The CDR3, as DNA: TGTGCCAGCAGTGAAAATTGGGGGGATATCAACGAGCAGTACTTC. The chain couples TRBV2 to TRBJ2-7, with a possible D match to TRBD2 (6 bases). The CDR3 runs to 15 residues. Germline-derived CDR1 and CDR2 are SNHLY and FYNNEI. V was pared by 2 bases and J by 5 bases, with 16 bases between.

This clone was detected once. This sequence joins TRBV9 and TRBJ2-7, with 10 bases matching TRBD1. This CDR3 has 16 residues. In germline, CDR1 is SGDLS, CDR2 YYNGEE. V shed 0 bases, J shed 4 bases, and the junction held 7 bases outside the gene matches. The CDR3 sequence is CASSVAPGQGSYEQYF. CDR3 in DNA: TGTGCCAGCAGCGTAGCGCCGGGACAGGGGTCTTACGAGCAGTACTTC.

V is TRBV5-6 and J is TRBJ2-1; D possibly corresponds to TRBD2 (6 bases). Germline V gene sequence: CDR1 SGHDT, CDR2 YYEEEE. V gave up 10 bases and J gave up 5 bases, with 22 bases separating them. CDR3 length: 15 amino acids. The CDR3 nucleotides read TGTGCCTCCCATCATGGAGGTAGCGGTAACAATGAGCAGTTCTTC. The encoded protein is CASHHGGSGNNEQFF.

The chain employs TRBV7-9 and TRBJ2-1; 8 nucleotides line up with TRBD2. After removal of 0 bases from V and 10 bases from J, the junction contained 5 bases not matched to a gene. The germline V gene encodes CDR1 SEHNR and CDR2 FQNEAQ (reference sequence). This CDR3 is 14 amino acids long. The CDR3 DNA sequence: TGTGCCAGCAGCTTAGCGGGACTAGGAGGAGAGCAGTTCTTC. Residues: CASSLAGLGGEQFF.

The chain employs TRBV7-2 and TRBJ2-7, with D unresolved. The CDR3 loop spans 13 amino acids. V was clipped by 3 bases and J by 4 bases, with 10 bases between them. The germline V gene encodes CDR1 SGHTA and CDR2 FQGNSA. CDR3 in amino acids: CASSFFLGYEQYF. The CDR3 DNA reads TGTGCCAGCAGCTTCTTCCTAGGATACGAGCAGTACTTC.

This clone was observed a handful of times. The chain couples TRBV5-5 to TRBJ1-2; no reliable D call. Germline assignment: CDR1 SGHKS and CDR2 YYEKEE (reference sequence). The CDR3 sequence is 11 residues long. With 4 bases removed from V and 4 bases from J, the gap between germline ends came to 5 bases. The CDR3 coding sequence is TGTGCCAGCAGCGCGAGCTATGGCTACACCTTC. Encoded protein: CASSASYGYTF.

V and J are TRBV5-1 and TRBJ1-1, with TRBD1 matching over 8 bases. The CDR3 covers 13 residues. Trimming at V came to 2 bases and at J to 7 bases, leaving 4 bases not matched to a gene. CDR1 is SGHRS and CDR2 is YFSETQ in the germline V gene. The CDR3 DNA is TGCGCCAGCAGCTTTGGACAGGGTAATGAAGCTTTCTTT. It translates to CASSFGQGNEAFF.

V and J are TRBV6-1 and TRBJ1-5; D perhaps matches TRBD1 (6 bases). The V gene's germline CDR1 is MNHNS and CDR2 SASEGT. The CDR3 totals 13 residues. Trimming pared 6 bases from V and 3 bases from J, leaving 9 bases between. The CDR3 DNA sequence: TGTGCCAGCAGACAGGGCTACAATCAGCCCCAGCATTTT. Its translation is CASRQGYNQPQHF.

The chain employs TRBV4-2 and TRBJ1-1; perhaps TRBD1 as D (6 bases). V was trimmed by 4 bases and J by 0 bases, leaving 9 bases between them. Germline lookup yields CDR1 LGHNA and CDR2 YNFKEQ. This CDR3 contains 14 residues. The CDR3 loop is CASSLRGLNTEAFF. The DNA for the CDR3 is TGTGCCAGCAGCCTCAGGGGTCTGAACACTGAAGCTTTCTTT.

This clone was seen more than once but under ten times. The CDR3: CASSLGLAGRYEQYF. The CDR3 DNA sequence: TGTGCCAGCAGCTTAGGACTAGCGGGACGCTACGAGCAGTACTTC. The V call is TRBV7-2, the J call TRBJ2-7, with TRBD2 identical over 11 bases. CDR3 size: 15 residues. The V and J ends lost 1 base and 3 bases, in that order; junction bases with no gene match: 2. CDR1 and CDR2 (germline): SGHTA, FQGNSA.